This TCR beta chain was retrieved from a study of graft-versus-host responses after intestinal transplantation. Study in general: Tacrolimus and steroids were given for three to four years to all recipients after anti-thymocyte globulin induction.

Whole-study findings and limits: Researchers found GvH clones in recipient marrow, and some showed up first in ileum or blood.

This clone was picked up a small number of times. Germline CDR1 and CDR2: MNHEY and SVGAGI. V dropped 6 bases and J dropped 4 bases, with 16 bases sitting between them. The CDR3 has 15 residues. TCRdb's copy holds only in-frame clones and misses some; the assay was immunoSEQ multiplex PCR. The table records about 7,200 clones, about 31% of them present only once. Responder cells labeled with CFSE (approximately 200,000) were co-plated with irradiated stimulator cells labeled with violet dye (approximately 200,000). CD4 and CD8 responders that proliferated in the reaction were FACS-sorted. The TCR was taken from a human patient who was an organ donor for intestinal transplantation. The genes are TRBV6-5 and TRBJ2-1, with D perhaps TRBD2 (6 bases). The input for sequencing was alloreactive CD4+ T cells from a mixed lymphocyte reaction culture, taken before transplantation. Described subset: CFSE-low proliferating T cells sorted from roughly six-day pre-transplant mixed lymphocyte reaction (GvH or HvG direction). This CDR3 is CASSKAGTQYNEQFF. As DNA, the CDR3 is TGTGCCAGCAGCAAGGCGGGGACCCAATACAATGAGCAGTTCTTC.